This TCR beta chain originates from a study of memory CD4+ T cells and cytomegalovirus serostatus. Study conclusions and caveats: CD4+ memory repertoires contained about two fifths of the roughly 160 reported CMV TCRbeta sequences.

To note about this clone: The antigen remains undetermined.

This CDR3 region has 12 residues. With 7 bases removed from V and 3 bases from J, the gap between germline ends came to 10 bases. CDR1 and CDR2 from the germline V gene are SNHLY and FYNNEI. Single viable CD3+CD4+CD8-CD45RO+ cells were sorted as the memory CD4+ T cells. Sequencing was performed with immunoSEQ multiplex PCR; in TCRdb, only in-frame clones are kept and a portion is missing. The repertoire consists of tens of thousands of clones, with roughly four fifths occurring once and the leading ten covering 0.88%. The specimen was memory CD4+ T cells from blood. The receptor's source is an adult in good health and CMV-seronegative. The chain employs TRBV2 and TRBJ2-7; the D is unclear. Written as DNA, the CDR3 is TGTGCCAGCAACCCGGAAAGCTACGAGCAGTACTTC. This encodes CASNPESYEQYF.